The rows below give T cell receptor beta chains drawn from one sample of a study of regulatory T cells in long-lasting Graves disease. TCRdb reanalysed the multiplex PCR reads using MiXCR and keeps one entry per CDR3 protein. The profile shows approximately 380,000 distinct CDR3 sequences, around 20% of them singletons. The sample consisted of peripheral blood mononuclear cells (PBMCs), taken when the disease was refractory, from a patient treated with antithyroid drugs. These receptors were obtained from a female donor with Graves disease. CDR3s include the opening cysteine and the closing phenylalanine or tryptophan. D genes are given only for firm matches. Some rows mark clone size as missing; the rest say once, few, many or name a class of expanded clone.

D,J,V,size,CDR3,DNA
TRBD2,TRBJ2-1,TRBV11-2,NA,CASSPGTSGLNEQFF,TGTGCCAGCAGCCCAGGGACTAGCGGACTCAATGAGCAGTTCTTC
NA,TRBJ1-2,TRBV28,many,CASSPPFGGLYGYTF,TGTGCCAGCAGCCCTCCTTTTGGGGGGCTCTATGGCTACACCTTC
NA,TRBJ2-5,TRBV12-3/TRBV12-4,many,CASSEGPFQETQYF,TGTGCCAGCAGTGAAGGACCCTTTCAAGAGACCCAGTACTTC
NA,TRBJ2-7,TRBV27,NA,CATQGGSLSEQYF,TGTGCCACCCAAGGGGGTAGCTTATCCGAGCAGTACTTC
TRBD2,TRBJ2-2,TRBV7-9,few,CASSPLAGATANTRELFF,TGTGCCAGCAGCCCATTAGCGGGAGCGACCGCGAACACCAGGGAGCTGTTTTTT
NA,TRBJ2-4,TRBV10-3,few,CAIGSPTEAKNIQYF,TGTGCCATCGGGTCCCCGACAGAAGCCAAAAACATTCAGTACTTC
NA,TRBJ1-2,TRBV7-9,NA,CASSLLTGVADGYTF,TGTGCCAGCAGCTTACTGACAGGAGTGGCCGATGGCTACACCTTC
NA,TRBJ2-6,TRBV10-3,NA,CAISGSGANVLTF,TGTGCCATCAGTGGCTCTGGGGCCAACGTCCTGACTTTC
TRBD2,TRBJ2-5,TRBV7-2,many,CASSLISGGSRETQYF,TGTGCCAGCAGCTTAATTTCGGGAGGGTCGCGGGAGACCCAGTACTTC
NA,TRBJ1-3,TRBV12-3/TRBV12-4,few,CASSFDRNTIYF,TGTGCCAGCAGTTTCGACAGAAACACCATATATTTT
NA,TRBJ1-5,TRBV30,few,CAWSGSNQPQHF,TGTGCCTGGAGTGGGAGCAATCAGCCCCAGCATTTT